The clone carrying this T cell receptor (beta chain) was seen ten or more times. Its antigen is unknown. These data originate in a study of human T cells and chemical hapten exposure. Study as a whole: Per-sample TCR yield variation was attributed mainly to small pooled library volume differences. Study results and limitations: Compared with pre-sensitization or healthy control sets, expanded TCRs clustered more.

The time point was: patch test 3, about 24 weeks after DPC sensitization. Treatment denoted: therapeutic diphenylcyclopropenone sensitization with weekly scalp DPC. Unfractionated whole blood yielded total RNA. Authors' methods: Samples ranged from about 23,224 to 690,600 TCRs, with a median of approximately 90,000. TCRdb re-derived calls from the RACE reads in MiXCR, one entry per CDR3 protein. These V and J calls are TCRdb output, not the study's own analysis. The sample consists of roughly 90,000 distinct CDR3 sequences, roughly 11% of them appearing once. This TCR was sampled from a woman in her thirties with alopecia areata. Some clones in this sample may be carry-over from other donors' samples. The sequences come from whole blood, collected in connection with sensitization to the hapten diphenylcyclopropenone (DPC).

The CDR3 coding sequence is TGTGCCAGCAGCCAATTTCAGGGAACTGAAGCTTTCTTT. Encoded protein: CASSQFQGTEAFF. The chain joins TRBV14 to TRBJ1-1; TRBD1 is a possible D gene (5 bases). CDR1 SGHDN and CDR2 FVKESK come from the germline V gene. Trimming removed 2 bases at V and 5 bases at J, with 9 bases between. CDR3 size: 13 residues. The whole variable domain, remainder taken from reference TRBV14 and TRBJ1-1, is EAGVTQFPSHSVIEKGQTVTLRCDPISGHDNLYWYRRVMGKEIKFLLHFVKESKQDESGMPNNRFLAERTGGTYSTLKVQPAELEDSGVYFCASSQFQGTEAFFGQGTRLTVV.